This is a list of T cell receptor beta chains from one sample in a study of T cell responses to AZD1222 COVID-19 vaccine. The repertoire was sequenced with immunoSEQ multiplex PCR; TCRdb's copy has only in-frame clones and lacks some. The sample consists of approximately 140,000 clones, 90% of them appearing once. The sequencing used peripheral blood, collected 28 days after the second AZD1222 dose. These TCRs come from an adult who received the AZD1222 COVID-19 vaccine. The CDR3 runs from the conserved cysteine through the conserved F or W. The order of the fields is CDR3 protein, CDR3 DNA, J gene, clone size, V gene, D gene. D genes are given only for firm matches. Clone size, where shown, is once, few, many, or a class for clones that have expanded.

cdr3_aa: CASDRGSSREKLFF
cdr3_nt: TGTGCCAGCGACAGGGGGTCCTCTCGTGAAAAACTGTTTTTT
j_call: TRBJ1-4
clone_size: -
v_call: TRBV2
d_call: TRBD1

cdr3_aa: CASIRQGTDKDGYTF
cdr3_nt: TGTGCCAGTATTAGACAGGGCACGGATAAAGATGGCTACACCTTC
j_call: TRBJ1-2
clone_size: -
v_call: TRBV6-5
d_call: TRBD1

cdr3_aa: CASGSPSGGLSEQFF
cdr3_nt: TGTGCCAGTGGGTCCCCTAGCGGGGGTTTGAGTGAGCAGTTCTTC
j_call: TRBJ2-1
clone_size: -
v_call: TRBV19
d_call: TRBD2

cdr3_aa: CASSGDRYEAFF
cdr3_nt: TGTGCCAGCAGCGGAGACAGATACGAAGCTTTCTTT
j_call: TRBJ1-1
clone_size: -
v_call: TRBV5-4
d_call: -

cdr3_aa: CATSRVTGGTGELFF
cdr3_nt: TGTGCCACCAGCAGAGTCACAGGGGGAACCGGGGAGCTGTTTTTT
j_call: TRBJ2-2
clone_size: -
v_call: TRBV15
d_call: TRBD1

cdr3_aa: CASREQGVTYNEQFF
cdr3_nt: TGTGCCAGCAGGGAACAGGGAGTCACCTACAATGAGCAGTTCTTC
j_call: TRBJ2-1
clone_size: -
v_call: TRBV2
d_call: -

cdr3_aa: CSVPQGANGYTF
cdr3_nt: TGCAGCGTCCCTCAGGGGGCAAATGGCTACACCTTC
j_call: TRBJ1-2
clone_size: -
v_call: TRBV29-1
d_call: TRBD1

cdr3_aa: CASSESWGRGHTGELFF
cdr3_nt: TGCGCCAGCAGTGAGTCTTGGGGCAGGGGCCACACCGGGGAGCTGTTTTTT
j_call: TRBJ2-2
clone_size: -
v_call: TRBV10-1
d_call: -

cdr3_aa: CASSPLAGLSSYEQYF
cdr3_nt: TGCGCCAGCAGCCCTCTAGCGGGCCTAAGCTCCTACGAGCAGTACTTC
j_call: TRBJ2-7
clone_size: -
v_call: TRBV10-2
d_call: TRBD2

cdr3_aa: CASSQFYEQYF
cdr3_nt: TGTGCCAGCAGCCAATTTTACGAGCAGTACTTC
j_call: TRBJ2-7
clone_size: -
v_call: TRBV3-1/TRBV3-2
d_call: -

cdr3_aa: CATSRTELAVIGEQFF
cdr3_nt: TGTGCCACCAGCAGAACAGAACTAGCGGTTATCGGTGAGCAGTTCTTC
j_call: TRBJ2-1
clone_size: -
v_call: TRBV15
d_call: TRBD2

cdr3_aa: CASSDWAAGANVLTF
cdr3_nt: TGTGCCAGCAGTGATTGGGCAGCTGGGGCCAACGTCCTGACTTTC
j_call: TRBJ2-6
clone_size: -
v_call: TRBV2
d_call: -

cdr3_aa: CASSSYDRGYIMNTEAFF
cdr3_nt: TGTGCCAGCAGCTCCTACGACAGGGGCTATATCATGAACACTGAAGCTTTCTTT
j_call: TRBJ1-1
clone_size: -
v_call: TRBV7-8
d_call: TRBD1

cdr3_aa: CASSPTISGSWVTQYF
cdr3_nt: TGTGCCAGCAGCCCAACAATAAGTGGGTCGTGGGTGACCCAGTACTTC
j_call: TRBJ2-5
clone_size: -
v_call: TRBV9
d_call: -

cdr3_aa: CASSSGVSSGANVLTF
cdr3_nt: TGTGCCAGCAGCTCCGGGGTAAGCTCTGGGGCCAACGTCCTGACTTTC
j_call: TRBJ2-6
clone_size: -
v_call: TRBV5-5
d_call: -

cdr3_aa: CASQGATNEKLFF
cdr3_nt: TGTGCCAGTCAGGGGGCAACTAATGAAAAACTGTTTTTT
j_call: TRBJ1-4
clone_size: -
v_call: TRBV19
d_call: TRBD1

cdr3_aa: CATSRDRSSSSYEQYF
cdr3_nt: TGTGCCACCAGCAGAGATCGAAGCTCCTCCTCCTACGAGCAGTACTTC
j_call: TRBJ2-7
clone_size: -
v_call: TRBV15
d_call: -

cdr3_aa: CASSEGPAGPQPQHF
cdr3_nt: TGTGCCAGCAGTGAAGGACCCGCAGGGCCCCAGCCCCAGCATTTT
j_call: TRBJ1-5
clone_size: few
v_call: TRBV2
d_call: -

cdr3_aa: CSVRQGASEKLFF
cdr3_nt: TGCAGCGTTCGACAGGGGGCAAGTGAAAAACTGTTTTTT
j_call: TRBJ1-4
clone_size: -
v_call: TRBV29-1
d_call: TRBD1

cdr3_aa: CASSPTPGLAGEDTQYF
cdr3_nt: TGCGCCAGCAGCCCCACACCGGGACTAGCGGGAGAGGATACGCAGTATTTT
j_call: TRBJ2-3
clone_size: -
v_call: TRBV5-1
d_call: TRBD2

cdr3_aa: CASSSPGQGAYNEQFF
cdr3_nt: TGTGCCAGCAGTTCCCCCGGACAGGGGGCCTACAATGAGCAGTTCTTC
j_call: TRBJ2-1
clone_size: -
v_call: TRBV6-5
d_call: TRBD1

cdr3_aa: CASSLESHEQYF
cdr3_nt: TGTGCCAGCAGCTTAGAAAGCCACGAGCAGTACTTC
j_call: TRBJ2-7
clone_size: few
v_call: TRBV11-3
d_call: -

cdr3_aa: CASSLRGRNSPLHF
cdr3_nt: TGTGCCAGCAGTTTGAGGGGTCGTAATTCACCCCTCCACTTT
j_call: TRBJ1-6
clone_size: -
v_call: TRBV27
d_call: -

cdr3_aa: CASSFDRTMFYEQYF
cdr3_nt: TGTGCCAGCAGTTTTGACAGGACGATGTTCTACGAGCAGTACTTC
j_call: TRBJ2-7
clone_size: -
v_call: TRBV6-5
d_call: -

cdr3_aa: CATSDLGGVGSPLHF
cdr3_nt: TGTGCCACCAGTGATCTCGGGGGGGTAGGTTCACCCCTCCACTTT
j_call: TRBJ1-6
clone_size: -
v_call: TRBV24-1
d_call: -

cdr3_aa: CAWSVPGLAYEQYF
cdr3_nt: TGTGCCTGGAGTGTACCGGGACTAGCGTACGAGCAGTACTTC
j_call: TRBJ2-7
clone_size: -
v_call: TRBV30
d_call: TRBD2

cdr3_aa: CASTWGGVGPQHF
cdr3_nt: TGTGCCAGCACCTGGGGGGGGGTCGGCCCCCAGCATTTT
j_call: TRBJ1-5
clone_size: -
v_call: TRBV12-3/TRBV12-4
d_call: -

cdr3_aa: CSVLSGRAPSNEQFF
cdr3_nt: TGCAGCGTCCTAAGCGGGAGGGCCCCCTCGAATGAGCAGTTCTTC
j_call: TRBJ2-1
clone_size: -
v_call: TRBV29-1
d_call: TRBD2

cdr3_aa: CASSLGGNTEAFF
cdr3_nt: TGTGCCAGCAGCTTAGGGGGCAACACTGAAGCTTTCTTT
j_call: TRBJ1-1
clone_size: -
v_call: TRBV13
d_call: -

cdr3_aa: CASSLNSGTNTGELFF
cdr3_nt: TGTGCCAGCAGCTTAAATTCAGGGACTAACACCGGGGAGCTGTTTTTT
j_call: TRBJ2-2
clone_size: -
v_call: TRBV7-2
d_call: -

cdr3_aa: CASSLSRTVYNSPLHF
cdr3_nt: TGTGCCAGCAGTTTATCGAGGACGGTTTATAATTCACCCCTCCACTTT
j_call: TRBJ1-6
clone_size: -
v_call: TRBV27
d_call: -

cdr3_aa: CASSETSGRTLTQQETQYF
cdr3_nt: TGTGCCAGCAGTGAGACTAGCGGGAGGACCTTAACTCAACAAGAGACCCAGTACTTC
j_call: TRBJ2-5
clone_size: -
v_call: TRBV2
d_call: TRBD2

cdr3_aa: CASSGDRAPNQPQHF
cdr3_nt: TGTGCCAGCAGTGGGGACAGGGCTCCTAATCAGCCCCAGCATTTT
j_call: TRBJ1-5
clone_size: -
v_call: TRBV2
d_call: TRBD1

cdr3_aa: CASSQGNTIYF
cdr3_nt: TGTGCCAGCTCACAAGGAAACACCATATATTTT
j_call: TRBJ1-3
clone_size: -
v_call: TRBV18
d_call: -

cdr3_aa: CASSLISTGAGELFF
cdr3_nt: TGTGCCAGCAGTTTAATCTCTACGGGCGCCGGGGAGCTGTTTTTT
j_call: TRBJ2-2
clone_size: once
v_call: TRBV27
d_call: -

cdr3_aa: CASSLEETQYF
cdr3_nt: TGCGCCAGCAGCTTGGAAGAGACCCAGTACTTC
j_call: TRBJ2-5
clone_size: once
v_call: TRBV5-1
d_call: -

cdr3_aa: CASSESRRGTEAFF
cdr3_nt: TGCGCCAGCAGTGAGTCCAGGAGGGGTACTGAAGCTTTCTTT
j_call: TRBJ1-1
clone_size: -
v_call: TRBV10-2
d_call: -

cdr3_aa: CASSTFGQGAYNSPLHF
cdr3_nt: TGTGCCAGCAGCACCTTCGGCCAAGGGGCATATAATTCACCCCTCCACTTT
j_call: TRBJ1-6
clone_size: -
v_call: TRBV7-6
d_call: -

cdr3_aa: CASSFGAGGTYEQYF
cdr3_nt: TGTGCCAGCAGTTTTGGGGCAGGGGGCACGTACGAGCAGTACTTC
j_call: TRBJ2-7
clone_size: -
v_call: TRBV27
d_call: TRBD1

cdr3_aa: CSASEVATLPGELFF
cdr3_nt: TGCAGTGCTAGTGAAGTAGCGACCCTCCCCGGGGAGCTGTTTTTT
j_call: TRBJ2-2
clone_size: -
v_call: TRBV20-1
d_call: -

cdr3_aa: CASSFSPGRSTDTQYF
cdr3_nt: TGTGCCAGCAGTTTTAGTCCTGGCAGGAGCACAGATACGCAGTATTTT
j_call: TRBJ2-3
clone_size: -
v_call: TRBV27
d_call: -

cdr3_aa: CASSQDLTSGGDTQYF
cdr3_nt: TGCGCCAGCAGCCAAGATCTTACCTCTGGGGGAGATACGCAGTATTTT
j_call: TRBJ2-3
clone_size: -
v_call: TRBV4-1
d_call: -

cdr3_aa: CATSRETGVNEKLFF
cdr3_nt: TGTGCCACCAGCAGAGAGACAGGGGTGAATGAAAAACTGTTTTTT
j_call: TRBJ1-4
clone_size: -
v_call: TRBV15
d_call: TRBD1

cdr3_aa: CASSLRATGGTEAFF
cdr3_nt: TGTGCCAGCAGTTTAAGGGCCACAGGGGGCACTGAAGCTTTCTTT
j_call: TRBJ1-1
clone_size: -
v_call: TRBV27
d_call: TRBD1

cdr3_aa: CASSLGGRQTGELFF
cdr3_nt: TGTGCCAGCAGCTTAGGCGGGAGACAGACCGGGGAGCTGTTTTTT
j_call: TRBJ2-2
clone_size: -
v_call: TRBV13
d_call: -

cdr3_aa: CASSLGVSGNTIYF
cdr3_nt: TGTGCCAGCAGCTTGGGAGTTTCTGGAAACACCATATATTTT
j_call: TRBJ1-3
clone_size: -
v_call: TRBV5-4
d_call: -

cdr3_aa: CASSEFLGQKKRAGGPFEQYF
cdr3_nt: TGTGCCAGCAGTGAATTTTTAGGACAGAAGAAAAGAGCGGGAGGGCCTTTCGAGCAGTACTTC
j_call: TRBJ2-7
clone_size: once
v_call: TRBV6-1
d_call: TRBD2

cdr3_aa: CASSSWTVKGEFF
cdr3_nt: TGTGCCAGCAGTTCTTGGACAGTCAAGGGGGAGTTCTTC
j_call: TRBJ2-1
clone_size: -
v_call: TRBV27
d_call: -

cdr3_aa: CASSIRGTSGSDTQYF
cdr3_nt: TGTGCCAGTAGTATCCGGGGGACTAGCGGGAGTGATACGCAGTATTTT
j_call: TRBJ2-3
clone_size: -
v_call: TRBV19
d_call: TRBD2

cdr3_aa: CASSTGGYPYNEQFF
cdr3_nt: TGTGCCAGCTCGACCGGCGGTTATCCCTACAATGAGCAGTTCTTC
j_call: TRBJ2-1
clone_size: -
v_call: TRBV18
d_call: -

cdr3_aa: CASADTGSLGEQFF
cdr3_nt: TGCGCCAGCGCGGACACAGGATCCCTAGGGGAGCAGTTCTTC
j_call: TRBJ2-1
clone_size: once
v_call: TRBV5-1
d_call: -